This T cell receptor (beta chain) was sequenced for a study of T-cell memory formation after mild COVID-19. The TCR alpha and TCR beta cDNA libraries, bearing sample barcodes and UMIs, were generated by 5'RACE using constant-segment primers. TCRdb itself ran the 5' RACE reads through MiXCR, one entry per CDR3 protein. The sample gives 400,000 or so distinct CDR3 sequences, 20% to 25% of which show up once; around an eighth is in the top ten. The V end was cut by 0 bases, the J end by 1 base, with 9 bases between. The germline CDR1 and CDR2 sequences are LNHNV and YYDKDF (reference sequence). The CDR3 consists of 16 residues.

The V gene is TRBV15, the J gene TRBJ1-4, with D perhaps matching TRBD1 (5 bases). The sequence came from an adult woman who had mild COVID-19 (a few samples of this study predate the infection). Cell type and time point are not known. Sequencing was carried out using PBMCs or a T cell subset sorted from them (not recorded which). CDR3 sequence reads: CATSRDRGKTNEKLFF. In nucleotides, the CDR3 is TGTGCCACCAGCAGAGATAGGGGCAAAACTAATGAAAAACTGTTTTTT.